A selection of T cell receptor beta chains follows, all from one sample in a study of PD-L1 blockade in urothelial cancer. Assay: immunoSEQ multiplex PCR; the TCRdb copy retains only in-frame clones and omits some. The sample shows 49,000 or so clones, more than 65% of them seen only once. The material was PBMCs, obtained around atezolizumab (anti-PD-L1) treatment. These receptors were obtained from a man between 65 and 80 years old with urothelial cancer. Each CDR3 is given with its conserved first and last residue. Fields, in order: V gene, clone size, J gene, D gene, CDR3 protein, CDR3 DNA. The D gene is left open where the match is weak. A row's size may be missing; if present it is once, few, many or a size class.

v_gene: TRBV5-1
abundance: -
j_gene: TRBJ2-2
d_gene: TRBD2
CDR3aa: CASSLTGLAGGPGTGELFF
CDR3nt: TGCGCCAGCAGCTTGACGGGACTAGCGGGAGGGCCAGGCACCGGGGAGCTGTTTTTT

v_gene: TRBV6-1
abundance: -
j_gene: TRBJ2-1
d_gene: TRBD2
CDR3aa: CATQFVAGSYNEQFF
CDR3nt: TGTGCCACCCAGTTCGTAGCGGGGTCCTACAATGAGCAGTTCTTC

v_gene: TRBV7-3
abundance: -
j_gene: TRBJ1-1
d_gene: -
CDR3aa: CASSLTSLMNTEAFF
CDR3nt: TGTGCCAGCAGCTTAACGTCACTAATGAACACTGAAGCTTTCTTT

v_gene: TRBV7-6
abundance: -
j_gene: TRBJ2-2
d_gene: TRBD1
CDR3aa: CASTLSRGNGELFF
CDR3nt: TGTGCCAGCACCCTAAGCAGGGGGAACGGGGAGCTGTTTTTT

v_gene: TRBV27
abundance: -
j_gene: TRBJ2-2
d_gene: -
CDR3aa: CASSLSWRGTGELFF
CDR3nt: TGTGCCAGCAGTTTATCGTGGAGGGGTACCGGGGAGCTGTTTTTT

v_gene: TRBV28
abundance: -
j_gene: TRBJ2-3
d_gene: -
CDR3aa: CASNTFSTDTQYF
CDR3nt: TGTGCCAGCAATACATTTAGCACAGATACGCAGTATTTT

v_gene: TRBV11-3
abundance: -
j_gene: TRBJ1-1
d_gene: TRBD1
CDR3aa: CASSPGQGATEAFF
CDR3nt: TGTGCCAGCAGCCCCGGACAGGGCGCCACTGAAGCTTTCTTT

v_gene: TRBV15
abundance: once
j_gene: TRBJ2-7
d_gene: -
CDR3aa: CATSRDPGLYEQYF
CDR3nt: TGTGCCACCAGCAGAGATCCGGGACTCTACGAGCAGTACTTC

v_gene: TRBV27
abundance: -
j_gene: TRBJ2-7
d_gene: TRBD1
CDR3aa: CASSSAGTGGAGGSYEQYF
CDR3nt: TGTGCCAGCAGTTCAGCCGGGACAGGGGGCGCGGGGGGCTCCTACGAGCAGTACTTC

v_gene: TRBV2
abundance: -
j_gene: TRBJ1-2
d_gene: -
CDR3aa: CASSLYLVRGYTF
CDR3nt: TGTGCCAGCAGTTTGTACCTAGTGCGGGGCTACACCTTC

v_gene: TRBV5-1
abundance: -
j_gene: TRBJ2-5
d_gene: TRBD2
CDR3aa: CASSPAPSGGGETQYF
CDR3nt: TGCGCCAGCAGCCCGGCCCCCAGCGGGGGAGGGGAGACCCAGTACTTC

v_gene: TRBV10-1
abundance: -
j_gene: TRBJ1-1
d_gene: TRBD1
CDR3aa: CASSEYRGTEAFF
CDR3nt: TGCGCCAGCAGTGAATACAGGGGAACTGAAGCTTTCTTT

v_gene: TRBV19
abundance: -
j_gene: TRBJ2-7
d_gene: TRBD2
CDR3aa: CATSTSGGYEQYF
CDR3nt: TGTGCCACCTCGACTAGCGGGGGTTACGAGCAGTACTTC

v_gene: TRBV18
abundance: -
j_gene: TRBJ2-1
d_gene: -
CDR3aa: CASSPGQYNEQFF
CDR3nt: TGTGCCAGCTCACCCGGACAGTACAATGAGCAGTTCTTC

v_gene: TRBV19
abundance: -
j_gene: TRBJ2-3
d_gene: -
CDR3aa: CASRAGLVDTQYF
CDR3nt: TGTGCCAGTAGGGCGGGACTGGTAGATACGCAGTATTTT

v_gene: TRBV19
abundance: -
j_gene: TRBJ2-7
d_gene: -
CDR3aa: CASSTTVSYEQYF
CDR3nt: TGTGCCAGTAGTACGACAGTCTCCTACGAGCAGTACTTC

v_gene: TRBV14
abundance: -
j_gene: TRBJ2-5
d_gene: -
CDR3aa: CASSQGVRGPLGKTQYF
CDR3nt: TGTGCCAGCAGCCAGGGGGTCAGGGGACCCCTGGGGAAGACCCAGTACTTC

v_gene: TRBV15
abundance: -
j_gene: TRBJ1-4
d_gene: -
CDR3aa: CATSRSRSGVGKLFF
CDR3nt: TGTGCCACCAGCAGATCCCGATCGGGAGTGGGAAAACTGTTTTTT

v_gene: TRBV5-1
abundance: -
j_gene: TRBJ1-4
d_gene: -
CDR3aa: CASSLAPGVNEKLFF
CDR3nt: TGCGCCAGCAGCTTAGCTCCAGGGGTTAATGAAAAACTGTTTTTT

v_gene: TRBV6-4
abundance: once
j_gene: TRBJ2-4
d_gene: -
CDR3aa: CASGRLRGAKNIQYF
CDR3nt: TGTGCCAGCGGTCGACTCCGGGGAGCCAAAAACATTCAGTACTTC

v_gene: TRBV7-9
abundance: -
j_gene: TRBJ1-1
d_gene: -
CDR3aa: CASSLGGWGDTEAFF
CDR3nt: TGTGCCAGCAGCTTGGGCGGTTGGGGAGACACTGAAGCTTTCTTT

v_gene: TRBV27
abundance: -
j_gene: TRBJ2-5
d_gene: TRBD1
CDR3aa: CASSQGDRGQETQYF
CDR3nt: TGTGCCAGCAGTCAAGGGGACAGGGGACAAGAGACCCAGTACTTC

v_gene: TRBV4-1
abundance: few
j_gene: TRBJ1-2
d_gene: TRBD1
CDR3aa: CASSQGQGAIGYGYTF
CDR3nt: TGCGCCAGCAGCCAAGGGCAGGGGGCGATCGGCTATGGCTACACCTTC

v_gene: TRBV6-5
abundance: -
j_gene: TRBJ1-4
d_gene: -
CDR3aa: CASSSRLATNEKLFF
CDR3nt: TGTGCCAGCAGTTCCCGCCTAGCAACTAATGAAAAACTGTTTTTT

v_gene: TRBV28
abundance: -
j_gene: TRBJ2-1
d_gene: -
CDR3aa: CASSGIADHNEQFF
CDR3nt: TGTGCCAGCAGTGGGATAGCGGACCACAATGAGCAGTTCTTC

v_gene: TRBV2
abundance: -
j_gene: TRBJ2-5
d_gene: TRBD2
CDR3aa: CASSPREPGLAGPKYF
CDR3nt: TGTGCCAGCAGCCCCCGCGAACCGGGACTAGCGGGACCAAAATACTTC

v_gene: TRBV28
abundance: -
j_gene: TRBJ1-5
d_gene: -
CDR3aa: CASSSAHYSNQPQHF
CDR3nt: TGTGCCAGCAGCTCTGCGCATTATAGCAATCAGCCCCAGCATTTT

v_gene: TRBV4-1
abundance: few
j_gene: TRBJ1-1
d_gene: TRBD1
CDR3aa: CASSQPGQANTEAFF
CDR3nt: TGCGCCAGCAGCCAACCCGGACAGGCGAACACTGAAGCTTTCTTT

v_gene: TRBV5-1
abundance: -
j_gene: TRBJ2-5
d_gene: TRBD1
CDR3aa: CASSSRTGTQETQYF
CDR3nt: TGCGCCAGCAGCTCCCGGACAGGTACCCAAGAGACCCAGTACTTC

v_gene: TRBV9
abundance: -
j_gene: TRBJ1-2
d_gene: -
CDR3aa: CASSVATGGSAYGYTF
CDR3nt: TGTGCCAGCAGCGTAGCTACTGGGGGCAGTGCCTATGGCTACACCTTC

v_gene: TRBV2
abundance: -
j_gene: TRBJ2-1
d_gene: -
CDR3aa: CASSEESGATYNEQFF
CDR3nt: TGTGCCAGCAGTGAAGAGTCGGGAGCTACCTACAATGAGCAGTTCTTC

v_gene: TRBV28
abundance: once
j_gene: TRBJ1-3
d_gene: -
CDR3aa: CASSSRTSGNTIYF
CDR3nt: TGTGCCAGCAGTTCCAGGACATCTGGAAACACCATATATTTT